The 7 T cell receptor beta chains presented below share a single source sample, sequenced in a study of blood T cell repertoires in COVID-19. Sequencing used immunoSEQ multiplex PCR; TCRdb keeps in-frame clones, though not all of them. The sample lists around 270,000 clones; around 84% were seen once. Specimen: peripheral blood. The receptors stem from a woman aged 35 to 49 who had recovered from COVID-19.

The rearrangement uses TRBV2 and TRBJ1-6; the D is unclear. CDR1 and CDR2 (germline): SNHLY, FYNNEI. The CDR3 extends over 13 amino acids. V lost 8 bases and J lost 9, with 14 bases in between. The CDR3 protein is CASHPAGGSPLHF. As DNA, the CDR3 is TGTGCCAGCCATCCTGCCGGAGGTTCACCCCTCCACTTT.

This clone was found a few times. The junction departs from germline at one end; a sequencing error may be responsible. The V and J genes are TRBV19 and TRBJ1-1; 8 bases line up with TRBD1. This CDR3 region has 13 residues. Germline loops: CDR1 LNHDA, CDR2 SQIVND (reference sequence). The CDR3 nucleotides are TGTGCCAGTATTATAACAGGGGGCACTGAAGCTTTCTTT. It encodes CASIITGGTEAFF.

In this sample, this clone turned up once. The chain couples TRBV28 to TRBJ1-1, with D unresolved. Germline V gene data show CDR1 as MDHEN and CDR2 as SYDVKM. The CDR3 is 13 amino acids. Trimming removed 8 bases at V and 1 base at J, with 11 bases between. CDR3 nucleotides: TGTGCCAGCTTCGTGGAGCCGAACACTGAAGCTTTCTTT. This sequence encodes CASFVEPNTEAFF. Full variable domain (rest looked up from reference TRBV28 and TRBJ1-1): DVKVTQSSRYLVKRTGEKVFLECVQDMDHENMFWYRQDPGLGLRLIYFSYDVKMKEKGDIPEGYSVSREKKERFSLILESASTNQTSMYLCASFVEPNTEAFFGQGTRLTVV.

The table lists this clone with a count of one. The gene calls are TRBV6-5 and TRBJ1-2, with 8 bases lining up with TRBD1. Germline V gene sequence: CDR1 MNHEY, CDR2 SVGAGI. J lost 4 bases, V lost 7 bases, and 11 bases had no gene match. The CDR3 is 15 amino acids. The CDR3 protein is CASTRFGQGGYGYTF. The DNA of the CDR3 is TGTGCCAGCACCCGATTCGGACAGGGAGGCTATGGCTACACCTTC.

This clone has a single count. The rearrangement joins TRBV5-1 to TRBJ1-1, with D tentatively TRBD1 (6 bases). CDR1 is SGHRS, CDR2 YFSETQ, per germline. The CDR3 length is 16 residues. V dropped 4 bases and J dropped 5 bases, with 21 bases sitting between them. For the CDR3, the DNA is TGCGCCAGCAGCACCCAACCCCGGGGACATGGAACTGAAGCTTTCTTT. Translated: CASSTQPRGHGTEAFF. Combining the CDR3 with reference TRBV5-1 and TRBJ1-1 gives the whole variable domain KAGVTQTPRYLIKTRGQQVTLSCSPISGHRSVSWYQQTPGQGLQFLFEYFSETQRNKGNFPGRFSGRQFSNSRSEMNVSTLELGDSALYLCASSTQPRGHGTEAFFGQGTRLTVV.

This chain joins TRBV5-1 and TRBJ1-1, with no clear D. The CDR3 has 14 residues. The germline V gene has CDR1 SGHRS and CDR2 YFSETQ. Trimming shortened V by 0 bases and J by 3 bases, and 9 bases separated the two germline ends. The CDR3 bases are TGCGCCAGCAGCTTGGACCCCGAGGACACTGAAGCTTTCTTT. Translated: CASSLDPEDTEAFF.

This clone was observed many times. The rearrangement joins TRBV6-5 to TRBJ2-7; 11 bases are a match to TRBD2. There are 15 residues in the CDR3. Germline values: CDR1 MNHEY, CDR2 SVGAGI. Trimming removed 8 bases from V and 3 bases from J; junction bases left unmatched: 9. In DNA form, the CDR3 reads TGTGCCAGCGGTACTAGCGGGGGAGAATACTACGAGCAGTACTTC. Encoded protein: CASGTSGGEYYEQYF.